The next 16 T cell receptor beta chains were all read from a single sample in a study of control samples from healthy donors and cancer patients. Measured with immunoSEQ multiplex PCR; TCRdb has only the in-frame clones, and not every one. The table lists about 89,000 clones, around 85% of them singletons. The sequencing sample was made of blood. All receptors come from a middle-aged woman in good health.

This clone showed up just once. This chain links TRBV11-3 with TRBJ1-1; D perhaps matches TRBD1 (6 bases). Germline V gene sequence: CDR1 SGHNT, CDR2 YENEEA. V lost 0 bases and J 4 bases, leaving 9 bases between the germline ends. The CDR3 has 14 residues. CDR3 protein: CASSLEGGGTEAFF. The CDR3 DNA is TGTGCCAGCAGCTTAGAGGGGGGCGGCACTGAAGCTTTCTTT.

This clone has just a few counts. This chain links TRBV19 with TRBJ1-2; unclear D gene. The CDR3 has 13 residues. The V end was cut by 5 bases, the J end by 8 bases, with 15 bases between. Germline loops: CDR1 LNHDA, CDR2 SQIVND (reference sequence). The CDR3 spells CASSDNLPGGYTF. The CDR3 DNA follows: TGTGCCAGTAGTGATAACTTGCCGGGAGGCTACACCTTC. Full variable domain (missing parts from reference TRBV19 and TRBJ1-2): DGGITQSPKYLFRKEGQNVTLSCEQNLNHDAMYWYRQDPGQGLRLIYYSQIVNDFQKGDIAEGYSVSREKKESFPLTVTSAQKNPTAFYLCASSDNLPGGYTFGSGTRLTVV.

The chain combines TRBV30 with TRBJ2-2; 9 bases agree with TRBD2. Germline CDR1 is GTSNPN and CDR2 is SVGIG (reference sequence). The CDR3 has 13 residues. Germline trimming cut 1 base from V and 6 bases from J; bases unmatched to any gene: 0. The CDR3 sequence: CAWSGTSAGELFF. As DNA, the CDR3 is TGTGCCTGGAGTGGGACTAGCGCCGGGGAGCTGTTTTTT.

Here the CDR3 reads CASRRGDRDLGTQYF. In nucleotides, the CDR3 is TGTGCCAGCAGGCGAGGAGACAGGGATTTAGGTACGCAGTATTTT. The chain couples TRBV5-6 to TRBJ2-3; 7 positions agree with TRBD1. This CDR3 has 15 amino acids. The germline gives CDR1 SGHDT, CDR2 YYEEEE. The junction had 14 bases not matched to a gene; V was cut back by 5 bases and J by 8 bases. The full variable domain, its missing parts supplied by reference TRBV5-6 and TRBJ2-3, is DAGVTQSPTHLIKTRGQQVTLRCSPKSGHDTVSWYQQALGQGPQFIFQYYEEEERQRGNFPDRFSGHQFPNYSSELNVNALLLGDSALYLCASRRGDRDLGTQYFGPGTRLTVL.

The rearrangement uses TRBV5-1 and TRBJ1-2; 7 bases fit TRBD1. Germline CDR1 reads SGHRS; CDR2 reads YFSETQ. After removal of 4 bases from V and 2 bases from J, the junction contained 14 bases not matched to a gene. This CDR3 has 17 residues. The CDR3 DNA reads TGCGCCAGCAGCGACGTTCGGGACAGCATGTTGAACTATGGCTACACCTTC. It yields the protein CASSDVRDSMLNYGYTF.

This rearrangement joins TRBV18 to TRBJ1-2; tentative D call: TRBD1 (5 bases). CDR3 length: 15 amino acids. The V end was cut by 3 bases, the J end by 3 bases, with 14 bases between. CDR1 is KGHSH, CDR2 LQKENI, per germline. For the CDR3, the DNA is TGTGCCAGCTCACCCTTGGGGGGTACCCACTATGGCTACACCTTC. Translated, it gives CASSPLGGTHYGYTF.

The chain recombines TRBV3-1 (or the pseudogene TRBV3-2) with TRBJ2-5, with 14 positions matching TRBD2. The CDR3 is made up of 16 amino acids. Trimming at V came to 4 bases and at J to 4 bases, leaving 5 bases not matched to a gene. The germline V gene encodes CDR1 LGHDT and CDR2 YNNKEL (reference sequence). The CDR3 protein is CASSPWTSGGTETQYF. For the CDR3, the DNA is TGTGCCAGCAGCCCTTGGACTAGCGGGGGGACAGAGACCCAGTACTTC.

This chain joins TRBV6-1 and TRBJ2-2, with a possible D match to TRBD1 (5 bases). With 2 bases removed from V and 6 bases from J, the gap between germline ends came to 10 bases. Germline values: CDR1 MNHNS, CDR2 SASEGT. CDR3 length equals 14 residues. The DNA for the CDR3 is TGTGCCAGCAGTGAACTTATGGGGCCCGGGGAGCTGTTTTTT. This encodes CASSELMGPGELFF.

V and J are TRBV6-1 and TRBJ1-4; D unresolved. CDR1 and CDR2 (germline): MNHNS, SASEGT. The V end lost 2 bases, the J end lost 7 bases, and 5 bases lay between the germline ends. The CDR3 spans 12 residues. Here the CDR3 DNA reads TGTGCCAGCAGTGAAAAGGTTGAAAAACTGTTTTTT. It is translated as CASSEKVEKLFF.

The rearrangement links TRBV7-9 to TRBJ1-5; 9 bases fit TRBD1. This CDR3 has 15 residues. The germline CDR1 and CDR2 sequences are SEHNR and FQNEAQ (reference sequence). V dropped 5 bases and J dropped 2; count of bases not matched to a gene: 4. CDR3 protein: CASSRTGGRNQPQHF. CDR3 nucleotide sequence: TGTGCCAGCAGCCGAACAGGGGGCCGCAATCAGCCCCAGCATTTT.

The genes are TRBV5-1 and TRBJ2-1, with D perhaps matching TRBD1 (6 bases). V gave up 0 bases and J gave up 8 bases, with 18 bases separating them. The CDR3 has 16 amino acids. Germline CDR1 SGHRS, CDR2 YFSETQ. CDR3 DNA sequence: TGCGCCAGCAGCTTGGAGGGGGACCCCACCCTCCATGAGCAGTTCTTC. It specifies CASSLEGDPTLHEQFF.

This clone was seen just once. The gene calls are TRBV30 and TRBJ1-2, with D tentatively TRBD1 (5 bases). V was shortened by 2 bases and J by 5 bases, with 12 bases between the two germline ends. CDR1 is GTSNPN and CDR2 is SVGIG in the germline V gene (reference sequence). The CDR3 totals 13 residues. The CDR3 sequence is CAWSQQGGYGYTF. CDR3 DNA sequence: TGTGCCTGGAGTCAGCAGGGAGGTTATGGCTACACCTTC.

The gene calls are TRBV12-5 and TRBJ2-3; D unclear. This CDR3 is built from 12 residues. V gave up 6 bases and J gave up 4 bases, with 8 bases separating them. Per germline, CDR1 LGHNT and CDR2 FRNRAP. The CDR3, as DNA: TGTGCTAGTGGAGGGTTGGCAGATACGCAGTATTTT. Translation gives CASGGLADTQYF.

The chain carries TRBV7-9 and TRBJ2-7; 11 bases are shared with TRBD1. In germline, CDR1 is SEHNR, CDR2 FQNEAQ (reference sequence). The CDR3 totals 16 residues. Losses at the gene ends were 1 base for V and 2 bases for J; bases not matched to a gene: 4. CDR3 coding DNA: TGTGCCAGCAGCTTAGAGGACAGGGGGCATCCCTACGAGCAGTACTTC. It encodes CASSLEDRGHPYEQYF.

V is TRBV10-3 and J is TRBJ1-1; TRBD1 agrees at 10 bases. Trimming at V came to 8 bases and at J to 0 bases, leaving 6 bases not matched to a gene. The CDR3 runs to 15 residues. Germline V gives CDR1 ENHRY, CDR2 SYGVKD. This CDR3 reads CAIGAGTGVNTEAFF. The CDR3 coding sequence is TGTGCCATCGGAGCAGGGACAGGGGTGAACACTGAAGCTTTCTTT.

V gene TRBV19 combines with J gene TRBJ1-4; D uncertain. CDR1 is LNHDA, CDR2 SQIVND, per germline (reference sequence). The CDR3 is 16 amino acids. Trimming stripped 6 bases from V and 15 bases from J, with 29 bases between. This chain's CDR3 is CASSTSLWTVTRPVFF. The CDR3 coding sequence is TGTGCCAGTAGCACTTCCTTATGGACTGTGACCAGGCCGGTGTTTTTT.